What follows are 14 T cell receptor beta chains derived from one specimen sequenced in a study of T cell responses to AZD1222 COVID-19 vaccine (dated by TCRdb to about 2021). The sample's time point label, in plain terms: baseline before first vaccination. The library was produced with the immunoSEQ multiplex PCR assay. TCRdb re-hosts the immuneACCESS table, in-frame sequences only. Its copies lack some clones; in the studies checked, an unresolved V gene accounts for under half of them, and the cause for the rest is not known. The sample table records around 78,000 clones; 87% of these occur just once. The ten largest make up roughly a quarter of the sample. Specimen: peripheral blood, collected on day 0 of AZD1222 vaccination. All receptors derive from an adult in good health.

This chain links TRBV29-1 with TRBJ1-2; D uncertain. CDR1 and CDR2 (germline): SQVTM, ANQGSEA. V lost 6 bases and J lost 8, with 19 bases in between. The CDR3 runs to 13 residues. CDR3 region: CSVSDPINAGYTF. CDR3 in DNA: TGCAGCGTCTCGGACCCAATTAACGCGGGCTACACCTTC.

This chain connects TRBV10-2 to TRBJ2-7; TRBD1 matches at 7 bases. The CDR3 runs 13 residues. CDR1 is WSHSY, CDR2 SAAADI, per germline. Unmatched junction bases numbered 11, after V lost 8 bases and J lost 7 bases. CDR3 protein: CASLGNNRGEQYF. CDR3 bases: TGCGCCAGCTTGGGGAACAACAGGGGTGAGCAGTACTTC.

V gene TRBV6-5 combines with J gene TRBJ1-1, with D perhaps matching TRBD1 (6 bases). V was pared by 5 bases and J by 5 bases, with 15 bases between. CDR3 length: 14 residues. Germline CDR1 and CDR2: MNHEY and SVGAGI. CDR3 sequence: CASSLGPGVTEAFF. For the CDR3, the DNA is TGTGCCAGCAGTCTAGGGCCAGGGGTGACTGAAGCTTTCTTT.

V and J are TRBV7-9 and TRBJ2-5; 8 positions agree with TRBD2. This CDR3 has 14 amino acids. Germline assignment: CDR1 SEHNR and CDR2 FQNEAQ (reference sequence). V lost 5 bases to trimming and J lost 5 bases; unmatched junction nucleotides: 7. In DNA, the CDR3 is TGTGCCAGCAGCCCGGGGGGGGGCGGCGAGACCCAGTACTTC. It is translated as CASSPGGGGETQYF. The full variable domain, completed using reference TRBV7-9 and TRBJ2-5, is DTGVSQNPRHKITKRGQNVTFRCDPISEHNRLYWYRQTLGQGPEFLTYFQNEAQLEKSRLLSDRFSAERPKGSFSTLEIQRTEQGDSAMYLCASSPGGGGETQYFGPGTRLLVL.

This clone came up a few times. The chain carries TRBV7-9 and TRBJ1-1; D gene ambiguous. The germline V gene encodes CDR1 SEHNR and CDR2 FQNEAQ (reference sequence). The V end lost 5 bases, the J end lost 12 bases, and 25 bases lay between the germline ends. This CDR3 region has 15 residues. The CDR3 DNA follows: TGTGCCAGCAGCCTCAGAACCGGGTCCCTTAGCCCCTCTTTCTTT. The encoded protein is CASSLRTGSLSPSFF. Together with reference TRBV7-9 and TRBJ1-1, the CDR3 gives the full variable domain: DTGVSQNPRHKITKRGQNVTFRCDPISEHNRLYWYRQTLGQGPEFLTYFQNEAQLEKSRLLSDRFSAERPKGSFSTLEIQRTEQGDSAMYLCASSLRTGSLSPSFFGQGTRLTVV.

The J gene is TRBJ2-7, the V gene TRBV11-2; TRBD1 agrees at 7 bases. The length of the CDR3 is 13 residues. V lost 5 bases to trimming and J lost 2 bases; unmatched junction nucleotides: 3. CDR1 SGHAT and CDR2 FQNNGV come from the germline V gene. CDR3 loop: CASSQTGTYEQYF. CDR3 nucleotides: TGTGCCAGCAGCCAGACAGGGACCTACGAGCAGTACTTC. Variable domain in full (rest from reference TRBV11-2 and TRBJ2-7): EAGVAQSPRYKIIEKRQSVAFWCNPISGHATLYWYQQILGQGPKLLIQFQNNGVVDDSQLPKDRFSAERLKGVDSTLKIQPAKLEDSAVYLCASSQTGTYEQYFGPGTRLTVT.

V and J are TRBV27 and TRBJ2-1, with a weak D call TRBD2 (6 bases). CDR3 length: 13 amino acids. CDR1 is MNHEY, CDR2 SMNVEV, per germline (reference sequence). V was shortened by 3 bases and J by 9 bases, with 12 bases between the two germline ends. DNA for the CDR3: TGTGCCAGCAGTTTGTCTTACGGGAGTGAGCAGTTCTTC. It encodes CASSLSYGSEQFF.

The chain is built from TRBV24-1 and TRBJ2-3, with D possibly being TRBD1 or TRBD2 (5 bases each). In germline, CDR1 is KGHDR, CDR2 SFDVKD. The CDR3 length is 15 residues. The V end lost 3 bases, the J end lost 1 base, and 10 bases lay between the germline ends. The CDR3 DNA sequence: TGTGCCACCAGTGATGCCCGGGGCGGCACAGATACGCAGTATTTT. Protein sequence: CATSDARGGTDTQYF.

The genes are TRBV27 and TRBJ2-7; D is possibly TRBD1 (6 bases). The V gene lost 6 bases and the J gene lost 3 bases, with 18 bases spanning the gap. Per germline, CDR1 MNHEY and CDR2 SMNVEV (reference sequence). The CDR3 covers 15 residues. This CDR3 is CASSRERQAVYEQYF. CDR3 DNA sequence: TGTGCCAGCAGCCGAGAACGACAGGCAGTCTACGAGCAGTACTTC.

This rearrangement joins TRBV7-3 to TRBJ1-4; D remains unclear. Trimming pared 1 base from V and 5 bases from J, leaving 8 bases between. Germline CDR1 SGHTA, CDR2 FQGTGA. The CDR3 totals 14 residues. The chain's CDR3 is CASSLKALNEKLFF. In DNA, the CDR3 is TGTGCCAGCAGCTTAAAGGCGCTCAATGAAAAACTGTTTTTT.

J is TRBJ2-4 and V is TRBV30; D gene ambiguous. The CDR3 is 14 amino acids. V was pared by 0 bases and J by 0 bases, with 6 bases between. Germline-derived CDR1 and CDR2 are GTSNPN and SVGIG (reference sequence). CDR3 nucleotides: TGTGCCTGGAGTGTCGCACTAGCCAAAAACATTCAGTACTTC. The encoded protein is CAWSVALAKNIQYF.

The CDR3 DNA is TGTGCCAGCAGTTTGGGGGGGAAAGAGACCCAGTACTTC. Protein sequence: CASSLGGKETQYF. V usage is TRBV7-8 and J usage is TRBJ2-5; 7 bases are shared with TRBD2. The CDR3 runs 13 residues. Germline lookup yields CDR1 SGHVS and CDR2 FQNEAQ. Losses at the gene ends were 6 bases for V and 3 bases for J; bases not matched to a gene: 4.

The chain has TRBV6-2 or TRBV6-3 and TRBJ2-2; 11 bases map to TRBD1. This CDR3 has 17 amino acids. Germline V CDR1 and CDR2: MNHEY, SVGEGT. The ends lost 5 bases at V and 5 bases at J; junction bases unmatched: 10. In DNA, the CDR3 is TGTGCCAGCAGTGCGACAGGGACAGGGGGTGGAACCGGGGAGCTGTTTTTT. This codes for CASSATGTGGGTGELFF.

The chain couples TRBV7-4 to TRBJ2-7; TRBD2 matches 10 bases. Unmatched junction bases numbered 4, after V lost 4 bases and J lost 4 bases. This CDR3 comprises 14 residues. Germline CDR1 reads SGHVT; CDR2 reads SQSDAQ. In nucleotides, the CDR3 is TGTGCCAGCAGCTGGACTAGCGGAGAATACGAGCAGTACTTC. Translating gives CASSWTSGEYEQYF.